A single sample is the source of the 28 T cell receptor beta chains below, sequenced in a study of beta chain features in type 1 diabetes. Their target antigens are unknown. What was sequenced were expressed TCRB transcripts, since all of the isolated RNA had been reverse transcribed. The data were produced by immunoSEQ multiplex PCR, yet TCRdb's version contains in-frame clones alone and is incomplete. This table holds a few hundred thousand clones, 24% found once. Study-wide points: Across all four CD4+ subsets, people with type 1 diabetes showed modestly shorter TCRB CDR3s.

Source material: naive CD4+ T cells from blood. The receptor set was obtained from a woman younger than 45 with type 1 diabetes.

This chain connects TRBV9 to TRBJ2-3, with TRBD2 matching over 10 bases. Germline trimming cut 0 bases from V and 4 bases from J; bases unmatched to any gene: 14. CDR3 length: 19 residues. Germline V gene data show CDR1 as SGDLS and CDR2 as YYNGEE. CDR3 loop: CASSVELQREGRASDTQYF. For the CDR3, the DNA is TGTGCCAGCAGCGTAGAACTTCAGCGGGAGGGCCGAGCATCAGATACGCAGTATTTT.

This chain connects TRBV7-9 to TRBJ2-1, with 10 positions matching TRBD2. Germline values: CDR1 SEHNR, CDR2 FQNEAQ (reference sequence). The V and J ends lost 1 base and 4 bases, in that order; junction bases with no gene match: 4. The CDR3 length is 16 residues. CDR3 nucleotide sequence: TGTGCCAGCAGCTTAGGTTCAGCGGGGGGGTACAATGAGCAGTTCTTC. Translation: CASSLGSAGGYNEQFF.

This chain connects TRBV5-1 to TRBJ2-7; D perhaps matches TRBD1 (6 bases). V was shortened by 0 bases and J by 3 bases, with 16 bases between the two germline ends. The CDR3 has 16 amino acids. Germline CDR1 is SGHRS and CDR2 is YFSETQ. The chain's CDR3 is CASSLAQGSFGYEQYF. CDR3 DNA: TGCGCCAGCAGCTTGGCCCAGGGGAGCTTTGGCTACGAGCAGTACTTC.

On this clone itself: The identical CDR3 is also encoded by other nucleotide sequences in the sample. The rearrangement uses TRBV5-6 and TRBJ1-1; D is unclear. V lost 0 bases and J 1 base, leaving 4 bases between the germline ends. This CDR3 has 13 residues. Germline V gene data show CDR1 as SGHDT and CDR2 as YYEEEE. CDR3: CASSLVRNTEAFF. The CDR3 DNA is TGTGCCAGCAGCTTGGTCAGGAACACTGAAGCTTTCTTT.

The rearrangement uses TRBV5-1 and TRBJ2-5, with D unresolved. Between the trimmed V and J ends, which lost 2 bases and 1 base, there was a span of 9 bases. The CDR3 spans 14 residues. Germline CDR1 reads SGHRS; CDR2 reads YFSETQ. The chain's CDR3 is CASSLSPGQETQYF. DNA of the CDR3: TGCGCCAGCAGCTTATCCCCAGGCCAAGAGACCCAGTACTTC.

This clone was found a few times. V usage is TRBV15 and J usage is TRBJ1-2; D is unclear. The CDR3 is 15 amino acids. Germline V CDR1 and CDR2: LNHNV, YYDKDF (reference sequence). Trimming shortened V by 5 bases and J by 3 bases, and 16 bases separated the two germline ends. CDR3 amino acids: CATSPLPPEDYGYTF. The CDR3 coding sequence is TGTGCCACCAGCCCCCTACCCCCAGAGGACTATGGCTACACCTTC. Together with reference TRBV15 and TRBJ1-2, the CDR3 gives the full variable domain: DAMVIQNPRYQVTQFGKPVTLSCSQTLNHNVMYWYQQKSSQAPKLLFHYYDKDFNNEADTPDNFQSRRPNTSFCFLDIRSPGLGDTAMYLCATSPLPPEDYGYTFGSGTRLTVV.

CDR3 in DNA: TGTGCCAGCAGTGAGGAGGGTTGGGGCCAAGAGACCCAGTACTTC. Protein: CASSEEGWGQETQYF. The chain carries TRBV25-1 and TRBJ2-5; a weak D match, TRBD2 (6 bases). V was shortened by 3 bases and J by 1 base, with 12 bases between the two germline ends. The germline V gene has CDR1 MGHDK and CDR2 SYGVNS. The CDR3 is 15 amino acids.

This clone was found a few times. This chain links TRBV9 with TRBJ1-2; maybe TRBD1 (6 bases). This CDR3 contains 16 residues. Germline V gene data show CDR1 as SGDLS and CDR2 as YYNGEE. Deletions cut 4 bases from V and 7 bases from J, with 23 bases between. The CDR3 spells CASSPLQETGFLGYTF. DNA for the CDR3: TGTGCCAGCAGCCCCCTACAAGAAACAGGGTTCCTTGGCTACACCTTC.

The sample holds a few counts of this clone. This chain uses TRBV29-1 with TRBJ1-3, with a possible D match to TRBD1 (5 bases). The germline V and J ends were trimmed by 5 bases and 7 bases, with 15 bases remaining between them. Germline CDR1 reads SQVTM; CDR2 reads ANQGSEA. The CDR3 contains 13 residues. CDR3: CSVIAQWGNTIYF. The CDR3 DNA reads TGCAGCGTTATAGCACAGTGGGGCAACACCATATATTTT.

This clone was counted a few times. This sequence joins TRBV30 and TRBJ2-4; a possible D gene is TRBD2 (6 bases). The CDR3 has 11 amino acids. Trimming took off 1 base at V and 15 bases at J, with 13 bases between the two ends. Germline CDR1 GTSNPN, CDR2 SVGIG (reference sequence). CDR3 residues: CAWSAGDFLYF. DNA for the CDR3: TGTGCCTGGAGTGCGGGGGACTTCTTGTACTTC.

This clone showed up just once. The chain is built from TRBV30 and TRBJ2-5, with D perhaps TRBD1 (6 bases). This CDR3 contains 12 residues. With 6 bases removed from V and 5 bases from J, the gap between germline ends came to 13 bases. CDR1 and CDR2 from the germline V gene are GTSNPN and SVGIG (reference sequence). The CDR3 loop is CACTGSLETQYF. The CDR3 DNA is TGTGCCTGTACAGGGTCCTTGGAGACCCAGTACTTC.

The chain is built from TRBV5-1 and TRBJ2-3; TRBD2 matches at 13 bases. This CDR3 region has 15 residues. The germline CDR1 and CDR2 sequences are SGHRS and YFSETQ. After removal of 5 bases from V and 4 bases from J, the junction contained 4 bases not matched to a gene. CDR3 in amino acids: CASSDGLAGADTQYF. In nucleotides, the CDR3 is TGCGCCAGCAGTGACGGACTAGCGGGAGCAGATACGCAGTATTTT.

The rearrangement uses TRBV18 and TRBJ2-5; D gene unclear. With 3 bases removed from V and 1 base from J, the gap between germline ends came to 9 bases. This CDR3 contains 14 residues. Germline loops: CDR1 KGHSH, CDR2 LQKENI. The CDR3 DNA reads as TGTGCCAGCTCACCGTTTACAGCCCAAGAGACCCAGTACTTC. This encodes CASSPFTAQETQYF.

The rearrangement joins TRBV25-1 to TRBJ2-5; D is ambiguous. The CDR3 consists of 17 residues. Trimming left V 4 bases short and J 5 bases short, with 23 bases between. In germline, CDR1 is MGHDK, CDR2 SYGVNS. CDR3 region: CASSVPRLSLAIETQYF. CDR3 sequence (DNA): TGTGCCAGCAGTGTACCCAGACTGTCGTTGGCCATCGAGACCCAGTACTTC. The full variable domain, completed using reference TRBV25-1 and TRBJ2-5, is EADIYQTPRYLVIGTGKKITLECSQTMGHDKMYWYQQDPGMELHLIHYSYGVNSTEKGDLSSESTVSRIRTEHFPLTLESARPSHTSQYLCASSVPRLSLAIETQYFGPGTRLLVL.

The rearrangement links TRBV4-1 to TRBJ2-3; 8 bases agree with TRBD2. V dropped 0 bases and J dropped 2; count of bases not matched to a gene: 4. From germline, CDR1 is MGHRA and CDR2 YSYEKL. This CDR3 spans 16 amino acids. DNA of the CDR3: TGCGCCAGCAGCCAAGATCGGGGACTAGACACAGATACGCAGTATTTT. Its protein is CASSQDRGLDTDTQYF.

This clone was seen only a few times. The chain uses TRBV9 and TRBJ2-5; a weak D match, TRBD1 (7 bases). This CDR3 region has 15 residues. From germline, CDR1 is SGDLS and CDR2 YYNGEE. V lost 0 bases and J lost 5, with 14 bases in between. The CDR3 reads CASSVAGGGRETQYF. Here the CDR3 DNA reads TGTGCCAGCAGCGTAGCTGGAGGGGGCAGGGAGACCCAGTACTTC. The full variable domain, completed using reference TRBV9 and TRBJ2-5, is DSGVTQTPKHLITATGQRVTLRCSPRSGDLSVYWYQQSLDQGLQFLIQYYNGEERAKGNILERFSAQQFPDLHSELNLSSLELGDSALYFCASSVAGGGRETQYFGPGTRLLVL.

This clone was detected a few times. CDR3 amino acids: CSVGTESYTQYF. The DNA of the CDR3 is TGCAGCGTCGGGACAGAGAGTTATACGCAGTATTTT. This rearrangement joins TRBV29-1 to TRBJ2-3; 7 bases are a match to TRBD1. Germline CDR1 reads SQVTM; CDR2 reads ANQGSEA. The V segment lost 6 bases and the J segment 7 bases; nucleotides outside the gene matches: 7. The CDR3 sequence is 12 residues long.

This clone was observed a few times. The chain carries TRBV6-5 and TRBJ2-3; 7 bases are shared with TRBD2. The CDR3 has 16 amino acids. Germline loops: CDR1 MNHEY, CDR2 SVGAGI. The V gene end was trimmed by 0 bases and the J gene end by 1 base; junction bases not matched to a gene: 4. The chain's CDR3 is CASSYSKRGGTDTQYF. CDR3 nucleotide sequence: TGTGCCAGCAGTTACTCGAAGCGGGGAGGCACAGATACGCAGTATTTT.

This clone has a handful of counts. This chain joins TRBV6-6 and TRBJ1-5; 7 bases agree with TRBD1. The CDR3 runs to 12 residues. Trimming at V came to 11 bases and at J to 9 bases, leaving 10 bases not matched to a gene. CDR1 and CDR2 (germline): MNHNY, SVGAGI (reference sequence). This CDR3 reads CAASTGQRPQHF. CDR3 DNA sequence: TGTGCCGCTTCCACGGGACAGAGGCCCCAGCATTTT.

CDR3 sequence: CASSRRSDTQYF. In nucleotides, the CDR3 is TGTGCCAGCAGCCGGAGGTCAGATACGCAGTATTTT. The chain recombines TRBV7-9 with TRBJ2-3, with D perhaps matching TRBD2 (5 bases). CDR1 SEHNR and CDR2 FQNEAQ come from the germline V gene (reference sequence). V lost 5 bases and J 4 bases, leaving 7 bases between the germline ends. The CDR3 is made up of 12 amino acids.

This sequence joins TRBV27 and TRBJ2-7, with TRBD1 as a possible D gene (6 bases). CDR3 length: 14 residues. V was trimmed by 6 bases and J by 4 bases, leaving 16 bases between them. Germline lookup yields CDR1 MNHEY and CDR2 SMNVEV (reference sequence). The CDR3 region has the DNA TGTGCCAGCAGCTCGCGAGGACAGTTATACGAGCAGTACTTC. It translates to CASSSRGQLYEQYF.

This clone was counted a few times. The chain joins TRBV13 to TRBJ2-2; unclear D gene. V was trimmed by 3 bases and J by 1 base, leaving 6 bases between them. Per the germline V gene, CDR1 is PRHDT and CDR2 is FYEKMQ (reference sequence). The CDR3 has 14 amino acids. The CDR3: CASSLAENTGELFF. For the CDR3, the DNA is TGTGCCAGCAGCTTGGCCGAGAACACCGGGGAGCTGTTTTTT.

CDR3 sequence (DNA): TGTGCCAGCAGTTTGTTAGGAGTTGAAGCTTTCTTT. This translates into CASSLLGVEAFF. The V call is TRBV28, the J call TRBJ1-1, with D unresolved. V shed 3 bases and J shed 7 bases, with 9 bases lying between them. The CDR3 length is 12 residues. Germline V lookup: CDR1 MDHEN, CDR2 SYDVKM.

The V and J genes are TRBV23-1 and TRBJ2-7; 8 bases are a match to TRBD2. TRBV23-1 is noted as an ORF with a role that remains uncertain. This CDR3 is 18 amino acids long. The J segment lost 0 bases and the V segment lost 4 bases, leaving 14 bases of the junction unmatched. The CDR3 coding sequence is TGCGCCAGCAGTCGGGGGACGCGACTAGCGATCTCCTCCTACGAGCAGTACTTC. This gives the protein CASSRGTRLAISSYEQYF.

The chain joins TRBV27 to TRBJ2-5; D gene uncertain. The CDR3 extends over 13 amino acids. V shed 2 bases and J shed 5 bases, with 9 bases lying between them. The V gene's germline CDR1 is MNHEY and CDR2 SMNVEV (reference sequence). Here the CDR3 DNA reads TGTGCCAGCAGTTTAAACGGGTGGGAGACCCAGTACTTC. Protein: CASSLNGWETQYF.

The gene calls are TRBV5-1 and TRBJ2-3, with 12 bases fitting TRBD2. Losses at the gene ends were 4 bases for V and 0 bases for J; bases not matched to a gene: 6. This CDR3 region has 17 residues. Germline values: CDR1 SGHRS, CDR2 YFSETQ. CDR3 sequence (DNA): TGCGCCAGCAGCCAACTAGCGGGAGGACGAAGCACAGATACGCAGTATTTT. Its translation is CASSQLAGGRSTDTQYF. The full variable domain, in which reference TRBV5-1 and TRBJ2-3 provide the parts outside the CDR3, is KAGVTQTPRYLIKTRGQQVTLSCSPISGHRSVSWYQQTPGQGLQFLFEYFSETQRNKGNFPGRFSGRQFSNSRSEMNVSTLELGDSALYLCASSQLAGGRSTDTQYFGPGTRLTVL.

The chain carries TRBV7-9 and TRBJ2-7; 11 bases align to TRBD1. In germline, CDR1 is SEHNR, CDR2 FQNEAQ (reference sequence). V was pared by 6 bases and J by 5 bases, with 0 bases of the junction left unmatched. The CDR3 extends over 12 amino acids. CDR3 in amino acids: CASRGQGDEQYF. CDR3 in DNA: TGTGCCAGCAGGGGACAGGGGGACGAGCAGTACTTC.

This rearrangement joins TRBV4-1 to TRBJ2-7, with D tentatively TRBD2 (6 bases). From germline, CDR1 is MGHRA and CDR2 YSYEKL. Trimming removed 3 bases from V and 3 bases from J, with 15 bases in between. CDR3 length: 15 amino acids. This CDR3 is CASSQFTGRIYEQYF. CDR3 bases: TGCGCCAGCAGCCAGTTCACTGGGAGGATCTACGAGCAGTACTTC.